A selection of T cell receptor beta chains follows, all from one sample in a study of T cells after yellow fever vaccination. From the 5' RACE reads, TCRdb called clonotypes with MiXCR, one entry per CDR3 protein. The table shows hundreds of thousands of distinct CDR3 sequences, with approximately 4% occurring only once. The sequencing here drew on PBMCs, taken 5 days after the yellow fever booster vaccination. The receptors originated from a man younger than 35 who received the YFV17D yellow fever vaccine. Each CDR3 is given with its conserved first and last residue. The D gene is left open where the match is weak. Only part of the rows carry a size: once, few, many, or a class if the clone is expanded.

size: .
J: TRBJ2-5
D: .
V: TRBV19
DNA: TGTGCCAGTCCCCCGCCGCTAGCGCCCCCGGGGACCCAGTACTTC
CDR3: CASPPPLAPPGTQYF

size: .
J: TRBJ1-2
D: .
V: TRBV5-1
DNA: TGCGCCAGCAGCTTGGGTTGGGGCAACTATGGCTACACCTTC
CDR3: CASSLGWGNYGYTF

size: few
J: TRBJ2-1
D: TRBD2
V: TRBV7-3
DNA: TGTGCCAGCAGCCCCGGGACTAGCGTTCGGGGGGAGCAGTTCTTC
CDR3: CASSPGTSVRGEQFF

size: .
J: TRBJ1-5
D: .
V: TRBV4-1
DNA: TGCGCCAGCAGCCAGGACTGGACGACGAATCAGCCCCAGCATTTT
CDR3: CASSQDWTTNQPQHF

size: many
J: TRBJ1-4
D: .
V: TRBV7-6
DNA: TGTGCCAGCAGCCCAGGACAGCTTAATGAAAAACTGTTTTTT
CDR3: CASSPGQLNEKLFF

size: .
J: TRBJ2-4
D: .
V: TRBV5-1
DNA: TGCGCCAGCAGCTTGGACGGCGTTAACATTCAGTACTTC
CDR3: CASSLDGVNIQYF

size: .
J: TRBJ2-2
D: .
V: TRBV5-1
DNA: TGCGCCACCCCAAGCGGAACCGGGGAGCTGTTTTTT
CDR3: CATPSGTGELFF

size: .
J: TRBJ2-2
D: .
V: TRBV12-3/TRBV12-4
DNA: TGTGCCAGCAGTTTAACGGTTGCGGGGATAAACACCGGGGAGCTGTTTTTT
CDR3: CASSLTVAGINTGELFF

size: .
J: TRBJ1-2
D: .
V: TRBV11-2
DNA: TGTGCCAGCAGCTTATCCCTCGGGGGGAATCTGGGTGGCTACACCTTC
CDR3: CASSLSLGGNLGGYTF

size: many
J: TRBJ1-1
D: .
V: TRBV5-4
DNA: TGTGCCAGCAGCTTGGAACGGACGAACACTGAAGCTTTCTTT
CDR3: CASSLERTNTEAFF

size: few
J: TRBJ1-5
D: .
V: TRBV28
DNA: TGTGCCATCTCGGGCGGTCAGCCCCAGCATTTT
CDR3: CAISGGQPQHF

size: many
J: TRBJ1-1
D: TRBD1
V: TRBV5-1
DNA: TGCGCCAGCAGCCCGCAGGGGACAGGAGTCACTGAAGCTTTCTTT
CDR3: CASSPQGTGVTEAFF

size: few
J: TRBJ2-3
D: .
V: TRBV5-4
DNA: TGTGCCAGCAGCCTGCTGGGGATCACAGATACGCAGTATTTT
CDR3: CASSLLGITDTQYF

size: .
J: TRBJ1-4
D: .
V: TRBV5-1
DNA: TGCGCCAGCAGCTTGGATCGACAGGAGAAACTGTTTTTT
CDR3: CASSLDRQEKLFF